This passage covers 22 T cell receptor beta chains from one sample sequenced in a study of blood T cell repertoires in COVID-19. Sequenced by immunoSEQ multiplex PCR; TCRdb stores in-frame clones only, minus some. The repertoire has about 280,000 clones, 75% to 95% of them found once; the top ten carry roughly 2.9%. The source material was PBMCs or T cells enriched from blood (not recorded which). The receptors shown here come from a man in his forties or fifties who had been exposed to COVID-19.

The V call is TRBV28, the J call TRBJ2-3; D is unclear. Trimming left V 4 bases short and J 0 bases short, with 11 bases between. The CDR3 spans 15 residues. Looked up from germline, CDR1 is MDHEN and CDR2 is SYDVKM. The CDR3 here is CASSSTVPSTDTQYF. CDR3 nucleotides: TGTGCCAGCAGTTCGACTGTACCTAGCACAGATACGCAGTATTTT.

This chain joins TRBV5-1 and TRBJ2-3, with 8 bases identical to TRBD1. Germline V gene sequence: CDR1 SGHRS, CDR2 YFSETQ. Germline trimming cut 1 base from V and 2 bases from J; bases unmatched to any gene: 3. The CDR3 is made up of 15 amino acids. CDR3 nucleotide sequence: TGCGCCAGCAGCTTGTACAGGGGGACCACAGATACGCAGTATTTT. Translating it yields CASSLYRGTTDTQYF. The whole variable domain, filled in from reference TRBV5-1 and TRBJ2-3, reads KAGVTQTPRYLIKTRGQQVTLSCSPISGHRSVSWYQQTPGQGLQFLFEYFSETQRNKGNFPGRFSGRQFSNSRSEMNVSTLELGDSALYLCASSLYRGTTDTQYFGPGTRLTVL.

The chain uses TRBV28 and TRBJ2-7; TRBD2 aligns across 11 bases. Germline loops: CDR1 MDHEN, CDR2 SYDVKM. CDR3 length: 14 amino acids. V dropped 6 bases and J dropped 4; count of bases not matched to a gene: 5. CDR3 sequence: CASSAPSGRYEQYF. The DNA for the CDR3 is TGTGCCAGCAGCGCACCTAGCGGGAGGTACGAGCAGTACTTC.

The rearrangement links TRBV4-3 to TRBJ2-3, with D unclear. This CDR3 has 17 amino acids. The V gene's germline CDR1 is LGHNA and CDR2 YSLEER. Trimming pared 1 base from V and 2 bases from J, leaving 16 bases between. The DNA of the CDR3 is TGCGCCAGCAGCCAAGGTGACATTGATCTTTCCACAGATACGCAGTATTTT. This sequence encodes CASSQGDIDLSTDTQYF.

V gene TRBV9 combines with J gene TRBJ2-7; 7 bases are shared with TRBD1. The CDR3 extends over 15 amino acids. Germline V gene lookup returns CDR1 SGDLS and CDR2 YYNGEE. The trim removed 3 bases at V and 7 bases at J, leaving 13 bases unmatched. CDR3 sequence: CASSGGRTGLGEQYF. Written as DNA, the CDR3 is TGTGCCAGCAGCGGCGGGCGGACAGGACTCGGAGAGCAGTACTTC.

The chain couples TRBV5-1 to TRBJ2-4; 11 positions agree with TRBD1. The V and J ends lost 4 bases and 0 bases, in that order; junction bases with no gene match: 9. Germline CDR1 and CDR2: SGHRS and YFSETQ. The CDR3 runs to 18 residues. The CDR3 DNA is TGCGCCAGCAGCACGGGACAGGGGGTAACCTTAGCCAAAAACATTCAGTACTTC. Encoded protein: CASSTGQGVTLAKNIQYF.

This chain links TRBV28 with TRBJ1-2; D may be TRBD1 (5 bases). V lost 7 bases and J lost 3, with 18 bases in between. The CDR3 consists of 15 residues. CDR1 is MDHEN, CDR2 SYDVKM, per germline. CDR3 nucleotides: TGTGCCAGCAACCTAAGGGGATCGGACGACTATGGCTACACCTTC. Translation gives CASNLRGSDDYGYTF.

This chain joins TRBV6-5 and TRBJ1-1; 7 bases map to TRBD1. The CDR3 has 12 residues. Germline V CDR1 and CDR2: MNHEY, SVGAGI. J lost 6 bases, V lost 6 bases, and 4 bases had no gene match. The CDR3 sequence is CASRRQGPEAFF. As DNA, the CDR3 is TGTGCCAGCAGAAGACAGGGCCCTGAAGCTTTCTTT.

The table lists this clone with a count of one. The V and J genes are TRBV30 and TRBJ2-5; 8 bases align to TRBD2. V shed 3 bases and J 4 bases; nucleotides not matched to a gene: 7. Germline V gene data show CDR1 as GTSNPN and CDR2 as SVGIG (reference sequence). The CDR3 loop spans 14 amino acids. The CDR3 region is CAWRRAGGLETQYF. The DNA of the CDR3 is TGTGCCTGGAGAAGGGCGGGAGGATTAGAGACCCAGTACTTC.

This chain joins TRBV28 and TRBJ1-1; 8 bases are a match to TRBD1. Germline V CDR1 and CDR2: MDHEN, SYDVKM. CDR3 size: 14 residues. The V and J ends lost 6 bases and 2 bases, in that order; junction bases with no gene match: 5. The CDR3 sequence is CASRLTGVNTEAFF. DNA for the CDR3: TGTGCCAGCAGGCTGACAGGGGTAAACACTGAAGCTTTCTTT.

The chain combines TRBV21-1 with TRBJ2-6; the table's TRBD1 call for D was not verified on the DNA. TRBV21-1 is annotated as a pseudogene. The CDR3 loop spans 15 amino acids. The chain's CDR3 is CASSNRGPGANVLTF. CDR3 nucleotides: TGTGCCAGCAGCAACAGGGGGCCTGGGGCCAACGTCCTGACTTTC.

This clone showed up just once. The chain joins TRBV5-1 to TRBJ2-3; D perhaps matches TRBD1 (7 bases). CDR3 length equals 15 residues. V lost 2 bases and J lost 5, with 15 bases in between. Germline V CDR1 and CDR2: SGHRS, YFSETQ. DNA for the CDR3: TGCGCCAGCAGCTTTTTGGTCAGGGGGGTAGATACGCAGTATTTT. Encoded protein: CASSFLVRGVDTQYF.

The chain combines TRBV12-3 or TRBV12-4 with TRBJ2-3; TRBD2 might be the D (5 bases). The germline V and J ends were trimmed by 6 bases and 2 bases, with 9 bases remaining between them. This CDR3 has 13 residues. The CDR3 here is CASRASYTDTQYF. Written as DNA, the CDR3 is TGTGCCAGCAGGGCTAGCTACACAGATACGCAGTATTTT.

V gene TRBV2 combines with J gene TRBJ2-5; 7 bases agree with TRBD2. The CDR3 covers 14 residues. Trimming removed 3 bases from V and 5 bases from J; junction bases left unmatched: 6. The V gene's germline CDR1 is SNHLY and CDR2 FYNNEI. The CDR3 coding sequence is TGTGCCAGCAGTGATGACGGGGGAGGGGAGACCCAGTACTTC. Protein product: CASSDDGGGETQYF.

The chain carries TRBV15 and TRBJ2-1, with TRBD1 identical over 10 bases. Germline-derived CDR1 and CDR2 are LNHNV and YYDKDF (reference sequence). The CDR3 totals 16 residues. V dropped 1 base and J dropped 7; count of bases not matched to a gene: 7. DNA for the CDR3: TGTGCCACCAGCAGAGGAAGGGGACAGGGGTCGAATGAGCAGTTCTTC. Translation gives CATSRGRGQGSNEQFF.

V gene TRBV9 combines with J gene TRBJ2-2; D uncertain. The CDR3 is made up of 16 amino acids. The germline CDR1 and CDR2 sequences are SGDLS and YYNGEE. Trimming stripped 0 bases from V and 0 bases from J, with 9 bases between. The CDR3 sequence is CASSVASQSNTGELFF. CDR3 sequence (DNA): TGTGCCAGCAGCGTAGCATCTCAGTCGAACACCGGGGAGCTGTTTTTT.

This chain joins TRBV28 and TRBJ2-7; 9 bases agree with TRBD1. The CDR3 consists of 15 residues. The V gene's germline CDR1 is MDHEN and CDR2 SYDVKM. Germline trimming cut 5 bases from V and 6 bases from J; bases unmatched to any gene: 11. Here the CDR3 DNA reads TGTGCCAGCAGTGCGACGGGACAGGGTCTTTCCGAGCAGTACTTC. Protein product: CASSATGQGLSEQYF.

The CDR3 loop reads CASSPISTPSYNEQFF. Here the CDR3 DNA reads TGTGCCAGCAGCCCCATCTCTACCCCCTCCTACAATGAGCAGTTCTTC. This chain connects TRBV3-1 (or the pseudogene TRBV3-2) to TRBJ2-1, with D uncertain. The germline V gene has CDR1 LGHDT and CDR2 YNNKEL (reference sequence). The CDR3 is made up of 16 amino acids. V was clipped by 4 bases and J by 0 bases, with 13 bases between them.

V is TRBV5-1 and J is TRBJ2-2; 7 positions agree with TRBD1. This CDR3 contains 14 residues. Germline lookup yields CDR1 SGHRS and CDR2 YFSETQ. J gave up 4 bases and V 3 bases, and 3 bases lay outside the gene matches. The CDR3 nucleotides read TGCGCCAGCAGCTCTACAGGGGTCACCGGGGAGCTGTTTTTT. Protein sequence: CASSSTGVTGELFF.

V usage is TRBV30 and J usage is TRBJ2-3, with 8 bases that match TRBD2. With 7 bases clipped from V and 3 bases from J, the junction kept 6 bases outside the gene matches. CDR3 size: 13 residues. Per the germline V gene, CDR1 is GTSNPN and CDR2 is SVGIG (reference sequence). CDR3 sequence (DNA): TGTGCCTTTCAAGCGGGAGTAACAGATACGCAGTATTTT. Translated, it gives CAFQAGVTDTQYF.

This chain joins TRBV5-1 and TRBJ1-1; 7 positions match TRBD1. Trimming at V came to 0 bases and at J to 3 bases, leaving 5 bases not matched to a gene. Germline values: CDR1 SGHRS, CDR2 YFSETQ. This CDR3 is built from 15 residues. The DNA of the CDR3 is TGCGCCAGCAGCTTGGGACAGGGTCGGCACACTGAAGCTTTCTTT. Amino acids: CASSLGQGRHTEAFF.

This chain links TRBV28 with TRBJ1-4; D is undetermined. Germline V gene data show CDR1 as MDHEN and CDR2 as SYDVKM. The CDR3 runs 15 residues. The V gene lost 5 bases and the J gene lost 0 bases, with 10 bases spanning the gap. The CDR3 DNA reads TGTGCCAGCAGTGACACCAGAGCAACTAATGAAAAACTGTTTTTT. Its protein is CASSDTRATNEKLFF.